This T cell receptor (beta chain) was sequenced during a study of T cells after yellow fever vaccination. Study results and caveats: The CD4 and CD8 compartments had a small share of their clonotypes in common. Reappearance after the booster was observed for most primary-vaccination clones (96% CD4, roughly 90% CD8).

With respect to this clonotype: Its antigen remains unknown.

Germline CDR1 is SQVTM and CDR2 is ANQGSEA. V was clipped by 5 bases and J by 0 bases; unmatched bases: 7. The CDR3 is 16 residues long. TCRdb reanalysed the 5' RACE reads using MiXCR and keeps one entry per CDR3 protein. The profile shows 250,000 to 300,000 distinct CDR3 sequences, 10% to 15% of them singletons. The V and J genes are TRBV29-1 and TRBJ2-6, with 7 nucleotides matching TRBD2. The source of this sequence is a man aged 25-45 years who received the YFV17D yellow fever vaccine. This sample comprised CD4+ T cells sorted from PBMCs, obtained 45 days after the yellow fever booster vaccination. CDR3: CSVSAGSASGANVLTF. The CDR3 region has the DNA TGCAGCGTTTCAGCGGGATCGGCCTCTGGGGCCAACGTCCTGACTTTC.